A selection of T cell receptor beta chains follows, all from one sample in a study of cytomegalovirus exposure and HLA in healthy donors. Assay: immunoSEQ multiplex PCR; the TCRdb copy retains only in-frame clones and omits some. There are over 150,000 clones in the sample; roughly 86% occur only once, and 4% to 5% lies in the top ten. Sequencing used PBMCs. The source is a man between 18 and 29 years old in good health and CMV-seropositive. The CDR3 runs from the conserved cysteine through the conserved F or W. Fields, in order: clone size, V gene, D gene, J gene, CDR3 protein, CDR3 DNA. A D gene is named only where the DNA matches it firmly. A clone size is listed for some rows: how often the clone was seen (once, few, many), or a class if it is expanded.

NA	TRBV10-3	NA	TRBJ1-2	CAIRPQAIDNYGYTF	TGTGCCATCAGGCCTCAGGCTATCGATAACTATGGCTACACCTTC
once	TRBV19	TRBD1	TRBJ2-7	CASSPGQGFDSYEQYF	TGTGCCAGTAGTCCCGGACAGGGGTTTGACTCCTACGAGCAGTACTTC
NA	TRBV6-6	NA	TRBJ2-7	CASSPDSLTTEQYF	TGTGCCAGCAGCCCGGACAGTCTGACCACCGAGCAGTACTTC
NA	TRBV13	NA	TRBJ1-1	CASSLAGARTEAFF	TGTGCCAGCAGCTTAGCAGGGGCGCGCACTGAAGCTTTCTTT
NA	TRBV10-3	TRBD2	TRBJ2-1	CAISQLAGAYNEQFF	TGTGCCATCAGTCAGTTAGCGGGAGCCTACAATGAGCAGTTCTTC
NA	TRBV4-1	TRBD2	TRBJ2-7	CASSHLRAGDSYEQYF	TGCGCCAGCAGCCACCTCCGAGCGGGAGACTCCTACGAGCAGTACTTC
NA	TRBV28	NA	TRBJ1-5	CASRKQGNQPQHF	TGTGCCAGCAGGAAGCAGGGAAATCAGCCCCAGCATTTT
few	TRBV19	TRBD2	TRBJ2-1	CASRGQLAGYNEQFF	TGTGCCAGTAGAGGGCAACTAGCGGGGTACAATGAGCAGTTCTTC
once	TRBV7-6	TRBD1	TRBJ1-1	CASSSSGGTEAFF	TGTGCCAGCAGCTCTTCAGGGGGCACTGAAGCTTTCTTT
NA	TRBV5-6	NA	TRBJ2-7	CASSPDPGEEQYF	TGTGCCAGCAGCCCCGACCCGGGGGAGGAGCAGTACTTC
NA	TRBV4-1	NA	TRBJ1-5	CASSHVGQPGNQPQHF	TGCGCCAGCAGCCACGTAGGACAGCCGGGCAATCAGCCCCAGCATTTT
once	TRBV10-3	NA	TRBJ2-7	CAISEATRESGSEQYF	TGTGCCATCAGTGAAGCGACCCGGGAAAGTGGGAGCGAGCAGTACTTC
NA	TRBV6-6	NA	TRBJ2-1	CASSYREQFF	TGTGCCAGCAGTTACCGTGAGCAGTTCTTC
NA	TRBV9	TRBD2	TRBJ2-3	CASSVVGLAGVADTQYF	TGTGCCAGCAGCGTAGTAGGTCTAGCGGGAGTGGCAGATACGCAGTATTTT
once	TRBV27	NA	TRBJ2-2	CASSFWGVGELFF	TGTGCCAGCAGTTTCTGGGGGGTCGGGGAGCTGTTTTTT
NA	TRBV27	NA	TRBJ1-5	CASSLNLGLSNQPQHF	TGTGCCAGCAGTTTAAATTTGGGGCTGAGCAATCAGCCCCAGCATTTT
NA	TRBV18	TRBD1	TRBJ2-7	CASSPSGTASYEQYF	TGTGCCAGCTCACCATCCGGGACAGCTTCCTACGAGCAGTACTTC
NA	TRBV2	NA	TRBJ2-7	CASRRDTSSYEQYF	TGTGCCAGTCGCCGGGACACCTCCTCCTACGAGCAGTACTTC
once	TRBV7-9	TRBD2	TRBJ2-3	CASSLPSGMGSDTQYF	TGTGCCAGCAGCTTGCCTAGCGGGATGGGTTCCGATACGCAGTATTTT
NA	TRBV5-8	TRBD1	TRBJ2-7	CASSFGTGTYEQYF	TGTGCCAGCAGCTTCGGGACAGGTACCTACGAGCAGTACTTC
NA	TRBV6-5	TRBD1	TRBJ1-1	CASSYYRTGRVSEAFF	TGTGCCAGCAGTTACTATAGGACAGGGAGGGTCTCTGAAGCTTTCTTT
NA	TRBV7-6	TRBD2	TRBJ2-1	CASSLGGGNYNEQFF	TGTGCCAGCAGCTTAGGGGGAGGGAACTACAATGAGCAGTTCTTC
once	TRBV7-3	TRBD2	TRBJ2-2	CASSLGKLAGVTGELFF	TGTGCCAGCAGCTTAGGGAAACTAGCGGGAGTCACCGGGGAGCTGTTTTTT
NA	TRBV27	TRBD1	TRBJ1-2	CASRRQLGQGSYGYTF	TGTGCCAGCCGCCGCCAACTAGGACAGGGGAGCTATGGCTACACCTTC
once	TRBV30	NA	TRBJ1-1	CAWSVQENTEAFF	TGTGCCTGGAGTGTACAGGAGAACACTGAAGCTTTCTTT
NA	TRBV19	TRBD2	TRBJ2-5	CASSPGGRAPETQYF	TGTGCCAGTAGCCCTGGGGGGAGGGCCCCAGAGACCCAGTACTTC
NA	TRBV7-6	TRBD2	TRBJ2-3	CASSKGLAADTQYF	TGTGCCAGCAGCAAGGGACTAGCGGCAGATACGCAGTATTTT
NA	TRBV19	NA	TRBJ1-4	CASSRQANEKLFF	TGTGCCAGTAGTCGACAGGCCAATGAAAAACTGTTTTTT
once	TRBV10-3	NA	TRBJ2-7	CAISESSGHSYEQYF	TGTGCCATCAGTGAGTCGAGCGGGCACTCCTACGAGCAGTACTTC
NA	TRBV9	NA	TRBJ2-1	CASSVAKPSPWNEQFF	TGTGCCAGCAGCGTAGCTAAGCCTAGCCCTTGGAATGAGCAGTTCTTC
NA	TRBV7-8	NA	TRBJ1-5	CASSSEPPGGNQPQHF	TGTGCCAGCAGCTCCGAGCCACCAGGGGGCAATCAGCCCCAGCATTTT
NA	TRBV15	TRBD1	TRBJ2-5	CATSREDRGRETQYF	TGTGCCACCAGCAGAGAGGACAGGGGGCGTGAGACCCAGTACTTC
NA	TRBV14	TRBD2	TRBJ2-7	CASSHYTGASGRYEQYF	TGTGCCAGCAGCCATTATACGGGTGCAAGCGGGAGGTACGAGCAGTACTTC
NA	TRBV10-3	NA	TRBJ2-2	CAISGGTSPTGELFF	TGTGCCATCAGTGGGGGGACTTCCCCCACCGGGGAGCTGTTTTTT
NA	TRBV29-1	TRBD2	TRBJ2-5	CSSGAGGPGETQYF	TGCAGCTCAGGCGCGGGAGGGCCTGGAGAGACCCAGTACTTC
NA	TRBV28	NA	TRBJ2-7	CASSFWAGKGNEQYF	TGTGCCAGCAGTTTTTGGGCCGGGAAAGGAAACGAGCAGTACTTC
NA	TRBV5-6	TRBD2	TRBJ2-1	CASSLVLSGTTNEQFF	TGTGCCAGCAGCTTGGTCCTCAGCGGGACCACAAATGAGCAGTTCTTC
NA	TRBV5-1	NA	TRBJ1-4	CASSLRTVDEKLFF	TGCGCCAGCAGCTTGAGGACAGTGGATGAAAAACTGTTTTTT
NA	TRBV5-4	TRBD1	TRBJ2-2	CASSSPRQGSNTGELFF	TGTGCCAGCAGCTCCCCACGACAGGGATCGAACACCGGGGAGCTGTTTTTT
NA	TRBV28	NA	TRBJ2-7	CASRQGGFYEQYF	TGTGCCAGTCGACAGGGAGGCTTTTACGAGCAGTACTTC
NA	TRBV4-2	TRBD2	TRBJ2-2	CASSQGVIGTSGDLTGELFF	TGTGCCAGCAGCCAAGGGGTGATCGGGACTAGCGGGGACCTCACCGGGGAGCTGTTTTTT
NA	TRBV6-6	NA	TRBJ1-2	CASRKVANYGYTF	TGTGCCAGCAGGAAAGTAGCTAACTATGGCTACACCTTC
once	TRBV6-5	TRBD1	TRBJ2-2	CASRRTGTNTGELFF	TGTGCCAGCAGAAGGACAGGGACGAACACCGGGGAGCTGTTTTTT
NA	TRBV10-1	TRBD2	TRBJ2-1	CASSDSSMLADTYNEQFF	TGCGCCAGCAGTGATAGCTCGATGCTAGCGGATACCTACAATGAGCAGTTCTTC
NA	TRBV4-1	TRBD2	TRBJ2-1	CASSQDGLVNEQFF	TGCGCCAGCAGCCAAGATGGACTAGTCAATGAGCAGTTCTTC
NA	TRBV5-1	NA	TRBJ2-1	CASSLVPGQYNEQFF	TGCGCCAGCAGCTTGGTGCCAGGGCAGTACAATGAGCAGTTCTTC
NA	TRBV2	TRBD2	TRBJ2-1	CASISGTSAYNEQFF	TGTGCCAGCATCTCCGGGACTAGCGCATACAATGAGCAGTTCTTC
NA	TRBV5-1	NA	TRBJ2-6	CASSLDTANVLTF	TGCGCCAGCAGCCTTGACACGGCCAACGTCCTGACTTTC
NA	TRBV7-9	TRBD1	TRBJ2-7	CASSLGWQGELYEQYF	TGTGCCAGCAGCTTAGGTTGGCAGGGGGAACTCTACGAGCAGTACTTC
NA	TRBV27	TRBD2	TRBJ2-1	CASSLKSGTIRVPSYNEQFF	TGTGCCAGCAGTTTAAAGTCCGGGACTATACGTGTTCCTTCCTACAATGAGCAGTTCTTC
NA	TRBV28	NA	TRBJ2-6	CASSLLSSGANVLTF	TGTGCCAGCAGTCTTCTATCCTCTGGGGCCAACGTCCTGACTTTC